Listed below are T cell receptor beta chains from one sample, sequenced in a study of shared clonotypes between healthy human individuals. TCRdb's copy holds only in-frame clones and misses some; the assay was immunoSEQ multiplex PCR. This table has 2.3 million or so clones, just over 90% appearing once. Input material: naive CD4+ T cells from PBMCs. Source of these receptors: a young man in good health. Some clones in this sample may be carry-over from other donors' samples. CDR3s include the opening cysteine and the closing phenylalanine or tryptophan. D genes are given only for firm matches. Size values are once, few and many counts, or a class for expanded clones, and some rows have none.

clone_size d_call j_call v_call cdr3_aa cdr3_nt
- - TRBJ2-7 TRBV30 CAWSGGANEQYF TGTGCCTGGAGTGGCGGGGCGAACGAGCAGTACTTC
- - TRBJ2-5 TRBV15 CATSRGRDPAWDF TGTGCCACCAGCAGAGGCCGGGACCCTGCTTGGGACTTC
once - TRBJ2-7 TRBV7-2 CASSLGDRRGRGGGQYF TGTGCCAGCAGCTTAGGCGACCGGAGGGGACGGGGTGGCGGGCAGTACTTC
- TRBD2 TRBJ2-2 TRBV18 CASSPDGRGNTGELFF TGTGCCAGCTCACCGGACGGGAGGGGGAACACCGGGGAGCTGTTTTTT
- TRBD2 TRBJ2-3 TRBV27 CASSLGGTFTDTQYF TGTGCCAGCAGTTTGGGGGGGACTTTCACAGATACGCAGTATTTT
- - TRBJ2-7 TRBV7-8 CASSGQGYEQYF TGTGCCAGCAGCGGTCAGGGTTACGAGCAGTACTTC
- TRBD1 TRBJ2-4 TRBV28 CASSFGDRGNIQYF TGTGCCAGCAGTTTTGGAGACAGGGGTAACATTCAGTACTTC
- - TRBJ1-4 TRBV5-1 CASSPLAGLVEKLFF TGCGCCAGCAGCCCCCTGGCGGGGCTAGTTGAAAAACTGTTTTTT
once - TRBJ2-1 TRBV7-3 CASSSSTPNEQFF TGTGCCAGCAGCTCCTCTACCCCCAATGAGCAGTTCTTC
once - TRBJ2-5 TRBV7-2 CASSLVSRYQETQYF TGTGCCAGCAGCTTGGTCTCCCGGTACCAAGAGACCCAGTACTTC
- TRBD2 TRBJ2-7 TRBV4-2 CASSQVRSSGIHEQYF TGTGCCAGCAGCCAAGTAAGGTCCAGCGGGATCCACGAGCAGTACTTC
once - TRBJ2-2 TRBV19 CASSPRAGGTGELFF TGTGCCAGTAGTCCCCGAGCAGGCGGCACCGGGGAGCTGTTTTTT
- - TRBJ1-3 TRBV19 CASSVRSGNTIYF TGTGCCAGTAGTGTACGGTCTGGAAACACCATATATTTT
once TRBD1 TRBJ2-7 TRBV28 CASSLGTGFSYEQYF TGTGCCAGCAGTTTGGGGACAGGCTTCTCCTACGAGCAGTACTTC
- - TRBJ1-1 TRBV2 CASRTDGNTEAFF TGTGCCAGCAGGACCGACGGGAACACTGAAGCTTTCTTT
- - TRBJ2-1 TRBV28 CASSGDWTVHNEQFF TGTGCCAGCAGCGGCGATTGGACCGTCCACAATGAGCAGTTCTTC
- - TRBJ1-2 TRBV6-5 CASSYVQPSNYGYTF TGTGCCAGCAGTTACGTCCAGCCTTCTAACTATGGCTACACCTTC
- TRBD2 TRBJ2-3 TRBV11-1 CASSQDRRAGAPTDTQYF TGTGCCAGCAGCCAAGACCGACGGGCGGGAGCGCCCACAGATACGCAGTATTTT
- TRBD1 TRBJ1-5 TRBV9 CASSAGGQGDQPQHF TGTGCCAGCAGCGCAGGTGGACAGGGAGATCAGCCCCAGCATTTT
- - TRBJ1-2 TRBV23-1 CASSQKEGDRANYGYTF TGCGCCAGCAGTCAAAAGGAGGGAGACCGAGCTAACTATGGCTACACCTTC
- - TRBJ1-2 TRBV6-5 CASSYLGNYGYTF TGTGCCAGCAGTTACCTAGGGAACTATGGCTACACCTTC
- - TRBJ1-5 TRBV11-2 CASSYLGQPNQPQHF TGTGCCAGCAGCTATCTAGGACAGCCCAATCAGCCCCAGCATTTT
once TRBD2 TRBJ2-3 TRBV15 CATSRSGRATDTQYF TGTGCCACCAGCAGGAGCGGGAGGGCCACAGATACGCAGTATTTT
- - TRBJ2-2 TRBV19 CASSILGAQNTGELFF TGTGCCAGTAGTATACTTGGGGCACAGAACACCGGGGAGCTGTTTTTT
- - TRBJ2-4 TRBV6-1 CASSEILNLASENIQYF TGTGCCAGCAGTGAAATTTTAAACCTCGCCTCGGAAAACATTCAGTACTTC
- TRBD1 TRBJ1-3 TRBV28 CASSPIGTDGNTIYF TGTGCCAGCAGCCCAATTGGGACAGATGGAAACACCATATATTTT
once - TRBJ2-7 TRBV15 CATSRPGESYEQYF TGTGCCACCAGCAGGCCCGGGGAATCCTACGAGCAGTACTTC
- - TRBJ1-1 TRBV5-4 CASSLLLRENTEAFF TGTGCCAGCAGCTTGCTATTGAGGGAGAACACTGAAGCTTTCTTT
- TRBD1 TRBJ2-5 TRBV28 CASSTGQGVAETQYF TGTGCCAGCAGTACAGGACAGGGGGTCGCAGAGACCCAGTACTTC
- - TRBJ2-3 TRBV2 CASSRDLTDTQYF TGTGCCAGCAGCCGCGACCTCACAGATACGCAGTATTTT
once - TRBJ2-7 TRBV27 CASSHRAGGGGGGEQYF TGTGCCAGCAGTCATAGGGCAGGGGGGGGCGGAGGTGGCGAGCAGTACTTC
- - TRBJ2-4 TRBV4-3 CASSQDFSSFKNIQYF TGCGCCAGCAGCCAAGATTTCAGTAGTTTCAAAAACATTCAGTACTTC
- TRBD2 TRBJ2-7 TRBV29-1 CSGRDYSYEQYF TGCAGCGGCCGGGACTACTCCTACGAGCAGTACTTC
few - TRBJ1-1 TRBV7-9 CASSLFGGAMDTEAFF TGTGCCAGCAGCTTATTTGGGGGAGCGATGGACACTGAAGCTTTCTTT
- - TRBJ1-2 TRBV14 CASSQDAGASYGYTF TGTGCCAGCAGCCAAGATGCAGGCGCTAGTTATGGCTACACCTTC
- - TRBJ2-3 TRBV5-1 CASSLYWPTDTQYF TGCGCCAGCAGCTTGTACTGGCCCACAGATACGCAGTATTTT
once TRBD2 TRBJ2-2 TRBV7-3 CASSLGLAGGSTGELFF TGTGCCAGCAGCTTAGGACTAGCGGGAGGGAGCACCGGGGAGCTGTTTTTT
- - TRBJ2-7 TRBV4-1 CASSQSLARAHEQYF TGCGCCAGCAGCCAATCCCTTGCCAGGGCCCACGAGCAGTACTTC
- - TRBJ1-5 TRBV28 CASIGQGGQPQHF TGTGCCAGCATCGGCCAGGGAGGTCAGCCCCAGCATTTT
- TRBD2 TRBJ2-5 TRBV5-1 CASSLGEGWETQYF TGCGCCAGCAGCTTGGGGGAGGGCTGGGAGACCCAGTACTTC
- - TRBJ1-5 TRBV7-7 CASSPQHF TGTGCCAGCAGCCCGCAGCATTTT
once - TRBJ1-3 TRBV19 CATPSRSGNTIYF TGTGCCACCCCATCTCGCTCTGGAAACACCATATATTTT
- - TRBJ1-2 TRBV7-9 CASSQESRGYTF TGTGCCAGCAGCCAGGAGTCACGGGGCTACACCTTC
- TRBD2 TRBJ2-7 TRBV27 CASSLSSGGATYEQYF TGTGCCAGCAGTTTATCGTCGGGAGGGGCCACCTACGAGCAGTACTTC
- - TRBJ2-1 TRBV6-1 CASSEPTTSEQFF TGTGCCAGCAGTGAGCCAACTACCTCTGAGCAGTTCTTC
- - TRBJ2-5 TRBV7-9 CASSFIAGTQYF TGTGCCAGCAGCTTTATTGCGGGGACCCAGTACTTC
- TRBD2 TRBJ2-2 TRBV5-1 CASSSGLAGGYTGELFF TGCGCCAGCAGCTCCGGACTAGCGGGAGGATATACCGGGGAGCTGTTTTTT
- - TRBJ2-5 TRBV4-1 CASSMAGYVETQYF TGCGCCAGCAGCATGGCGGGATATGTGGAGACCCAGTACTTC
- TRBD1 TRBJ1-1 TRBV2 CASRADRGMAEAFF TGTGCCAGCAGAGCAGACAGGGGGATGGCTGAAGCTTTCTTT
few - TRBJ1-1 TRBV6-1 CASSDNDGRNTEAFF TGTGCCAGCAGTGACAATGACGGCCGGAACACTGAAGCTTTCTTT
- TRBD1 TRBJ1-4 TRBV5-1 CASSPGPGQGNEKLFF TGCGCCAGCAGCCCAGGTCCGGGACAGGGTAATGAAAAACTGTTTTTT